These 20 T cell receptor beta chains originate from one sample sequenced in a study of blood T cell repertoires in COVID-19. Using immunoSEQ multiplex PCR, the repertoire was profiled, and TCRdb retains in-frame clones only, with some absent. The sample contains more than 250,000 clones, 70% to 90% of which appear only once. Sequences were obtained from PBMCs or T cells enriched from blood (not recorded which). These receptors were collected from a woman aged 30 to 39 who had recovered from COVID-19.

This chain joins TRBV29-1 and TRBJ1-1; TRBD1 matches at 9 bases. The V gene end was trimmed by 7 bases and the J gene end by 0 bases; junction bases not matched to a gene: 9. The germline V gene encodes CDR1 SQVTM and CDR2 ANQGSEA. This CDR3 is 15 amino acids long. CDR3 sequence (DNA): TGCAGCGCACTGGACGGGACAGGGCTGAACACTGAAGCTTTCTTT. Amino acid sequence: CSALDGTGLNTEAFF.

This chain uses TRBV5-1 with TRBJ1-2, with D uncertain. Trimming shortened V by 4 bases and J by 5 bases, and 15 bases separated the two germline ends. The germline V gene encodes CDR1 SGHRS and CDR2 YFSETQ. The CDR3 is made up of 14 amino acids. CDR3 in amino acids: CASSPRSGGYGYTF. As DNA, the CDR3 is TGCGCCAGCAGCCCTCGCTCAGGTGGATATGGCTACACCTTC.

This rearrangement joins TRBV5-6 to TRBJ1-2, with 9 positions matching TRBD1. Trimming at V came to 3 bases and at J to 3 bases, leaving 9 bases not matched to a gene. There are 16 residues in the CDR3. CDR1 SGHDT and CDR2 YYEEEE come from the germline V gene. CDR3 DNA sequence: TGTGCCAGCAGCTCCGGGACAGGGCCGAAGGACTATGGCTACACCTTC. It translates to CASSSGTGPKDYGYTF. The complete variable domain, with remaining parts taken from reference TRBV5-6 and TRBJ1-2, reads DAGVTQSPTHLIKTRGQQVTLRCSPKSGHDTVSWYQQALGQGPQFIFQYYEEEERQRGNFPDRFSGHQFPNYSSELNVNALLLGDSALYLCASSSGTGPKDYGYTFGSGTRLTVV.

The CDR3 here is CASSLVTGAGELFF. DNA for the CDR3: TGTGCCAGCAGCTTAGTTACCGGGGCCGGGGAGCTGTTTTTT. V gene TRBV7-9 combines with J gene TRBJ2-2; tentatively, D is TRBD2 (5 bases). CDR3 length: 14 residues. Trimming took 1 base from V and 6 from J, leaving 9 bases between them. Germline CDR1 SEHNR, CDR2 FQNEAQ (reference sequence).

The CDR3 reads CAWALRRTSGGAYEQYF. The CDR3, as DNA: TGTGCCTGGGCGTTGCGCCGGACTAGCGGGGGGGCCTACGAGCAGTACTTC. The rearrangement joins TRBV30 to TRBJ2-7; 15 nucleotides match TRBD2. The germline V gene has CDR1 GTSNPN and CDR2 SVGIG (reference sequence). CDR3 length equals 17 residues. V shed 5 bases, J shed 2 bases, and the junction held 10 bases outside the gene matches. The whole variable domain, remainder taken from reference TRBV30 and TRBJ2-7, is SQTIHQWPATLVQPVGSPLSLECTVEGTSNPNLYWYRQAAGRGLQLLFYSVGIGQISSEVPQNLSASRPQDRQFILSSKKLLLSDSGFYLCAWALRRTSGGAYEQYFGPGTRLTVT.

In its sample, this clone was seen once. V and J are TRBV5-8 and TRBJ1-2; D remains ambiguous. The CDR3 is 15 amino acids. Germline assignment: CDR1 SGHTS and CDR2 YDEGEE. The V end was cut by 9 bases, the J end by 6 bases, with 24 bases between. The CDR3, as DNA: TGTGCCAACCCGACGGGCCTCCGGGAAGGCGATGGCTACACCTTC. This codes for CANPTGLREGDGYTF.

The chain combines TRBV3-1 (or the pseudogene TRBV3-2) with TRBJ2-5, with D possibly TRBD2 on 5 matching bases. V was shortened by 1 base and J by 2 bases, with 8 bases between the two germline ends. In germline, CDR1 is LGHDT, CDR2 YNNKEL (reference sequence). There are 14 residues in the CDR3. CDR3 in DNA: TGTGCCAGCAGCCAAGTTCGAGGGCAAGAGACCCAGTACTTC. This encodes CASSQVRGQETQYF.

The genes are TRBV6-5 and TRBJ2-7; maybe TRBD1 (6 bases). This CDR3 contains 14 residues. CDR1 and CDR2 (germline): MNHEY, SVGAGI. Trimming stripped 1 base from V and 3 bases from J, with 10 bases between. This CDR3 reads CASSYFGGGYEQYF. In nucleotides, the CDR3 is TGTGCCAGCAGTTACTTTGGGGGCGGCTACGAGCAGTACTTC.

The chain uses TRBV25-1 and TRBJ1-3, with 8 positions matching TRBD1. Germline V lookup: CDR1 MGHDK, CDR2 SYGVNS. This CDR3 contains 15 residues. J lost 3 bases, V lost 3 bases, and 4 bases had no gene match. Here the CDR3 DNA reads TGTGCCAGCAGTGAGACAGGGGCAGTTGGAAACACCATATATTTT. This gives the protein CASSETGAVGNTIYF.

This rearrangement joins TRBV19 to TRBJ2-2, with 11 bases aligning to TRBD1. V lost 5 bases, J lost 7 bases, and 6 bases stayed unmatched. The CDR3 sequence is 15 residues long. Germline assignment: CDR1 LNHDA and CDR2 SQIVND (reference sequence). As DNA, the CDR3 is TGTGCCAGTAGTCTCAGGACAGGGGGCATCGGGGAGCTGTTTTTT. It codes for CASSLRTGGIGELFF.

The chain couples TRBV6-2 or TRBV6-3 to TRBJ1-1; 7 bases agree with TRBD1. Trimming took 2 bases from V and 4 from J; bases not matched to a gene: 4. The CDR3 spans 14 residues. Germline V CDR1 and CDR2: MNHEY, SVGEGT. This CDR3 is CASSYPTGRTEAFF. The CDR3 region has the DNA TGTGCCAGCAGTTACCCGACAGGGCGCACTGAAGCTTTCTTT.

This clone was detected a few times. CDR3 sequence: CANPTGGVSNQPQHF. DNA of the CDR3: TGTGCCAACCCGACAGGGGGCGTAAGCAATCAGCCCCAGCATTTT. The chain has TRBV27 and TRBJ1-5, with TRBD1 identical over 10 bases. This CDR3 spans 15 amino acids. The germline CDR1 and CDR2 sequences are MNHEY and SMNVEV (reference sequence). V lost 10 bases, J lost 1 base, and 7 bases stayed unmatched.

Only one count was recorded for this clone. CDR3 in amino acids: CASSLTGLGGYTF. The CDR3 DNA is TGTGCCAGCAGCTTAACAGGGTTGGGTGGCTACACCTTC. This sequence joins TRBV7-2 and TRBJ1-2; tentatively, D is TRBD1 (6 bases). With 2 bases removed from V and 7 bases from J, the gap between germline ends came to 11 bases. Germline V CDR1 and CDR2: SGHTA, FQGNSA. The CDR3 length is 13 residues.

The chain is built from TRBV6-1 and TRBJ1-5; 7 bases match TRBD1. Trimming cost V 3 bases and J 3 bases; bases outside gene matches: 5. The CDR3 has 15 amino acids. The germline CDR1 and CDR2 sequences are MNHNS and SASEGT. The CDR3 bases are TGTGCCAGCAGTGAGGGGGGACAGCCCAATCAGCCCCAGCATTTT. Protein sequence: CASSEGGQPNQPQHF.

CDR3 in amino acids: CARFGENTGELFF. CDR3 bases: TGCGCTAGGTTCGGGGAGAACACCGGGGAGCTGTTTTTT. The chain is built from TRBV10-1 and TRBJ2-2; D is perhaps TRBD2 (5 bases). The CDR3 is 13 residues long. Germline lookup yields CDR1 WNHNN and CDR2 SYGVQD (reference sequence).

This chain connects TRBV12-3 or TRBV12-4 to TRBJ1-2; 7 nucleotides align to TRBD1. The trim removed 6 bases at V and 4 bases at J, leaving 5 bases unmatched. CDR3 length equals 13 residues. The CDR3 DNA is TGTGCCAGCAGGGGACAGACCCGCTATGGCTACACCTTC. Translation gives CASRGQTRYGYTF.

The chain combines TRBV5-1 with TRBJ2-7; D is unclear. Trimming pared 0 bases from V and 2 bases from J, leaving 9 bases between. The germline CDR1 and CDR2 sequences are SGHRS and YFSETQ. This CDR3 has 14 amino acids. The CDR3 DNA sequence: TGCGCCAGCAGCTTGGAGGTGACTGCCTACGAGCAGTACTTC. It encodes CASSLEVTAYEQYF.

The rearrangement uses TRBV7-2 and TRBJ2-4; TRBD1 is a possible D gene (6 bases). V lost 1 base to trimming and J lost 6 bases, with 13 bases between them. CDR1 SGHTA and CDR2 FQGNSA come from the germline V gene. This CDR3 region has 15 residues. This chain's CDR3 is CASSLVSGAINIQYF. CDR3 nucleotide sequence: TGTGCCAGCAGCTTAGTTTCAGGGGCTATAAACATTCAGTACTTC. The whole variable domain, filled in from reference TRBV7-2 and TRBJ2-4, reads GAGVSQSPSNKVTEKGKDVELRCDPISGHTALYWYRQSLGQGLEFLIYFQGNSAPDKSGLPSDRFSAERTGGSVSTLTIQRTQQEDSAVYLCASSLVSGAINIQYFGAGTRLSVL.

J is TRBJ1-1 and V is TRBV3-1 (or the pseudogene TRBV3-2); 7 bases map to TRBD1. J lost 1 base, V lost 2 bases, and 1 base had no gene match. Per germline, CDR1 LGHDT and CDR2 YNNKEL (reference sequence). The CDR3 has 14 amino acids. This CDR3 is CASSQSGGNTEAFF. In nucleotides, the CDR3 is TGTGCCAGCAGCCAATCAGGGGGGAACACTGAAGCTTTCTTT.

This rearrangement joins TRBV9 to TRBJ2-4, with 10 bases fitting TRBD1. CDR1 is SGDLS, CDR2 YYNGEE, per germline. V trimming: 0 bases; J trimming: 1 base; junction bases outside the gene matches: 1. The CDR3 consists of 16 residues. This CDR3 reads CASSVEGQGAKNIQYF. The CDR3 nucleotides are TGTGCCAGCAGCGTAGAGGGACAGGGGGCCAAAAACATTCAGTACTTC. Full variable domain (outside the CDR3, taken from reference TRBV9 and TRBJ2-4): DSGVTQTPKHLITATGQRVTLRCSPRSGDLSVYWYQQSLDQGLQFLIQYYNGEERAKGNILERFSAQQFPDLHSELNLSSLELGDSALYFCASSVEGQGAKNIQYFGAGTRLSVL.